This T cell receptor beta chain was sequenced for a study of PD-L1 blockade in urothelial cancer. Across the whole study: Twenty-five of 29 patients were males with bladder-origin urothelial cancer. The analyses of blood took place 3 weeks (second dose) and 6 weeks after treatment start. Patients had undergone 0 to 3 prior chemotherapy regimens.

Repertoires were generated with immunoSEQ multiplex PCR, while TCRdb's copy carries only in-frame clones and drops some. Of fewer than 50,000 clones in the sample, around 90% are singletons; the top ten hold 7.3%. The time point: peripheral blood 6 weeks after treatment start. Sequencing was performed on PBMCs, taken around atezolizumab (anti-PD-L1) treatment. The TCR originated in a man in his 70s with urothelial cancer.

CDR3 DNA: TGTGCCAGCAGCCCAAGGGGGGGGTATACTGAAGCTTTCTTT. This sequence encodes CASSPRGGYTEAFF. V is TRBV7-2 and J is TRBJ1-1, with D perhaps matching TRBD1 (6 bases). Germline V lookup: CDR1 SGHTA, CDR2 FQGNSA. This CDR3 region has 14 residues. Trimming cost V 5 bases and J 5 bases, with 15 bases left between them. Filled out from reference TRBV7-2 and TRBJ1-1, the complete variable domain reads GAGVSQSPSNKVTEKGKDVELRCDPISGHTALYWYRQSLGQGLEFLIYFQGNSAPDKSGLPSDRFSAERTGGSVSTLTIQRTQQEDSAVYLCASSPRGGYTEAFFGQGTRLTVV.